The source of this T cell receptor (beta chain) is a study of cytomegalovirus exposure and HLA in healthy donors. The study, taken as a whole, reports: HLA restriction was apparent for most CMV-associated TCR beta chains in a later analysis. In a later analysis, a missense DCLRE1C variant was linked to TCR beta V- and J-gene trimming. By HLA locus, TCR association rates varied in a later analysis, with DRB1 showing the most and HLA-C the fewest.

The PCR contained 60 Vbeta and 13 Jbeta primers. Assay used: immunoSEQ multiplex PCR; TCRdb lists only in-frame clones, some missing. The table lists 120,000 to 150,000 clones, less than 90% of them singletons, with 2% to 2.5% in the top ten. V lost 8 bases and J lost 1, with 10 bases in between. The CDR3 is 13 amino acids. CDR1 is SGHNT and CDR2 is YENEEA in the germline V gene. In its sample, this clone was seen once. Its specificity is unknown. The chain combines TRBV11-3 with TRBJ2-3; possibly TRBD2 for D (5 bases). The specimen sequenced was PBMCs. This sequence originates from a boy aged 2 to 10 in good health and CMV-seronegative. The CDR3 DNA sequence: TGTGCCAGCTCGGGAAGGGGCACAGATACGCAGTATTTT. It translates to CASSGRGTDTQYF.